Below, 26 T cell receptor beta chains from the same sample are listed, as sequenced in a study of blood T cell repertoires in COVID-19. The repertoire was sequenced with immunoSEQ multiplex PCR; TCRdb's copy has only in-frame clones and lacks some. The table lists fewer than 100,000 clones, roughly 90% of them singletons, with about 7% in the top ten. Sequenced material: peripheral blood. These receptors were taken from a man aged 55 to 69 with acute or convalescent COVID-19.

The chain links TRBV9 to TRBJ1-1; D uncertain. The CDR3 has 14 residues. Trimming removed 4 bases at V and 3 bases at J, with 13 bases between. Germline V gene sequence: CDR1 SGDLS, CDR2 YYNGEE. The CDR3 here is CASSRALVHTEAFF. The CDR3, as DNA: TGTGCCAGCAGCCGAGCTTTGGTCCACACTGAAGCTTTCTTT.

The chain is built from TRBV6-2 or TRBV6-3 and TRBJ2-7; 7 bases are a match to TRBD1. The CDR3 has 15 amino acids. The V and J ends lost 4 bases and 4 bases, in that order; junction bases with no gene match: 10. Germline CDR1 and CDR2: MNHEY and SVGEGT. The CDR3 DNA reads as TGTGCCAGCAGTTCCAGACAGGGAAGTAGGTACGAGCAGTACTTC. Its translation: CASSSRQGSRYEQYF.

This chain connects TRBV30 to TRBJ1-5; D is unclear. The ends were cut back, 2 bases at V and 6 bases at J, with 14 bases in the middle. Looked up from germline, CDR1 is GTSNPN and CDR2 is SVGIG (reference sequence). CDR3 length: 14 residues. The CDR3 loop is CAWSPAVLFQPQHF. The CDR3, as DNA: TGTGCCTGGAGTCCTGCGGTTTTGTTTCAGCCCCAGCATTTT.

The chain is built from TRBV5-1 and TRBJ2-5; the match to TRBD1 covers 9 bases. The V and J ends lost 4 bases and 5 bases, in that order; junction bases with no gene match: 6. There are 14 residues in the CDR3. The V gene's germline CDR1 is SGHRS and CDR2 YFSETQ. The DNA for the CDR3 is TGCGCCAGCAGCCCGGACAGGGGATCTGAGACCCAGTACTTC. Translated: CASSPDRGSETQYF. Drawing the rest from reference TRBV5-1 and TRBJ2-5, the complete variable domain is KAGVTQTPRYLIKTRGQQVTLSCSPISGHRSVSWYQQTPGQGLQFLFEYFSETQRNKGNFPGRFSGRQFSNSRSEMNVSTLELGDSALYLCASSPDRGSETQYFGPGTRLLVL.

This clone was counted between two and nine times. The chain links TRBV27 to TRBJ2-2; D is undetermined. Germline loops: CDR1 MNHEY, CDR2 SMNVEV (reference sequence). V was clipped by 2 bases and J by 6 bases, with 7 bases between them. CDR3 length: 13 amino acids. CDR3: CASSLSSSGELFF. The CDR3 bases are TGTGCCAGCAGTTTAAGCTCGTCCGGGGAGCTGTTTTTT.

This sequence joins TRBV6-2 or TRBV6-3 and TRBJ1-2; the D gene is possibly TRBD1 (5 bases). Trimming removed 5 bases from V and 4 bases from J, with 11 bases in between. This CDR3 spans 13 amino acids. CDR1 is MNHEY, CDR2 SVGEGT, per germline. CDR3 sequence: CASSPGYGYGYTF. CDR3 bases: TGTGCCAGCAGTCCAGGGTACGGCTATGGCTACACCTTC.

This clone was seen a few times. The V call is TRBV29-1, the J call TRBJ1-2; 7 bases line up with TRBD1. Per germline, CDR1 SQVTM and CDR2 ANQGSEA. This CDR3 region has 13 residues. Trimming at V came to 4 bases and at J to 4 bases, leaving 6 bases not matched to a gene. In DNA, the CDR3 is TGCAGCGTTGTAACAGGGACAGCCTATGGCTACACCTTC. Translation: CSVVTGTAYGYTF. The full variable domain, in which reference TRBV29-1 and TRBJ1-2 provide the parts outside the CDR3, is SAVISQKPSRDICQRGTSLTIQCQVDSQVTMMFWYRQQPGQSLTLIATANQGSEATYESGFVIDKFPISRPNLTFSTLTVSNMSPEDSSIYLCSVVTGTAYGYTFGSGTRLTVV.

V usage is TRBV11-2 and J usage is TRBJ1-6; D is uncertain. The CDR3 is made up of 14 amino acids. The V gene lost 2 bases and the J gene lost 5 bases, with 7 bases spanning the gap. In germline, CDR1 is SGHAT, CDR2 FQNNGV. The CDR3 DNA follows: TGTGCCAGCAGCTTACGTCAGAATAATTCACCCCTCCACTTT. Translation gives CASSLRQNNSPLHF.

This chain links TRBV29-1 with TRBJ1-1; 7 bases match TRBD1. With V trimmed by 7 bases and J by 0 bases, 5 bases remained unmatched. CDR1 SQVTM and CDR2 ANQGSEA come from the germline V gene. CDR3 size: 13 residues. CDR3 residues: CSAQGQVNTEAFF. The CDR3 nucleotides read TGCAGCGCCCAAGGACAGGTGAACACTGAAGCTTTCTTT.

This chain connects TRBV6-5 to TRBJ2-1, with D perhaps matching TRBD2 (7 bases). The V end was cut by 6 bases, the J end by 5 bases, with 17 bases between. The length of the CDR3 is 15 residues. Germline CDR1 reads MNHEY; CDR2 reads SVGAGI. CDR3 nucleotide sequence: TGTGCCAGCAGAGGGGGGGTGAGAACAAACAATGAGCAGTTCTTC. Its translation is CASRGGVRTNNEQFF.

Notes on this clone: The sample has other DNA sequences that encode this CDR3 too. The gene calls are TRBV12-3 or TRBV12-4 and TRBJ1-1; D is unresolved. CDR3 size: 13 residues. Between the trimmed V and J ends, which lost 1 base and 3 bases, there was a span of 6 bases. The CDR3 DNA reads as TGTGCCAGCAGTTTAGGGGGAGACACTGAAGCTTTCTTT. Protein: CASSLGGDTEAFF.

The chain links TRBV5-4 to TRBJ2-7, with a possible D match to TRBD1 (5 bases). The CDR3 runs to 15 residues. Looked up from germline, CDR1 is SGHNT and CDR2 is YYREEE (reference sequence). The V and J ends lost 2 bases and 3 bases respectively, with 15 bases between them. For the CDR3, the DNA is TGTGCCAGCAGCTTCAGGGTCAGGCCCTACTACGAGCAGTACTTC. Translation: CASSFRVRPYYEQYF. Complete variable domain (other parts from reference TRBV5-4 and TRBJ2-7): ETGVTQSPTHLIKTRGQQVTLRCSSQSGHNTVSWYQQALGQGPQFIFQYYREEENGRGNFPPRFSGLQFPNYSSELNVNALELDDSALYLCASSFRVRPYYEQYFGPGTRLTVT.

The chain employs TRBV11-2 and TRBJ1-6; 10 bases are shared with TRBD1. The J segment lost 9 bases and the V segment lost 1 base, leaving 0 bases of the junction unmatched. The CDR3 length is 14 residues. In germline, CDR1 is SGHAT, CDR2 FQNNGV. The CDR3 here is CASSLGDRGSPLHF. CDR3 bases: TGTGCCAGCAGCTTAGGGGACAGGGGTTCACCCCTCCACTTT.

The CDR3, as DNA: TGCGCCAGCAGCCCGACAAGCTCTGGGGCCAACGTCCTGACTTTC. Its translation: CASSPTSSGANVLTF. V is TRBV5-1 and J is TRBJ2-6; D uncertain. Between the trimmed V and J ends, which lost 4 bases and 0 bases, there was a span of 8 bases. Germline V lookup: CDR1 SGHRS, CDR2 YFSETQ. The CDR3 spans 15 residues.

The chain is built from TRBV5-4 and TRBJ2-7; D possibly corresponds to TRBD1 (7 bases). The germline V and J ends were trimmed by 0 bases and 5 bases, with 12 bases remaining between them. Germline CDR1 reads SGHNT; CDR2 reads YYREEE (reference sequence). There are 14 residues in the CDR3. The CDR3 coding sequence is TGTGCCAGCAGCTTGGGGCAGGGGGGACACGAGCAGTACTTC. Its translation is CASSLGQGGHEQYF. The full variable domain, its missing parts supplied by reference TRBV5-4 and TRBJ2-7, is ETGVTQSPTHLIKTRGQQVTLRCSSQSGHNTVSWYQQALGQGPQFIFQYYREEENGRGNFPPRFSGLQFPNYSSELNVNALELDDSALYLCASSLGQGGHEQYFGPGTRLTVT.

The rearrangement links TRBV2 to TRBJ2-2; TRBD1 aligns across 9 bases. The CDR3 is 14 amino acids. J gave up 6 bases and V 6 bases, and 5 bases lay outside the gene matches. Looked up from germline, CDR1 is SNHLY and CDR2 is FYNNEI. CDR3 residues: CASRGQGISGELFF. The DNA of the CDR3 is TGTGCCAGCAGGGGACAGGGCATATCCGGGGAGCTGTTTTTT.

This clone came up a few times. The rearrangement joins TRBV4-1 to TRBJ1-4; a possible D gene is TRBD1 (5 bases). Trimming took off 0 bases at V and 3 bases at J, with 11 bases between the two ends. Germline assignment: CDR1 MGHRA and CDR2 YSYEKL. The CDR3 is 16 residues long. The CDR3 is CASSQDLGLSNEKLFF. The CDR3 DNA reads as TGCGCCAGCAGCCAAGATTTGGGGCTCTCTAATGAAAAACTGTTTTTT.

The chain joins TRBV7-2 to TRBJ2-5; 8 bases map to TRBD1. The junction had 10 bases not matched to a gene; V was cut back by 5 bases and J by 5 bases. The CDR3 is 15 amino acids. Germline CDR1 SGHTA, CDR2 FQGNSA. CDR3 residues: CASSPEGQAWETQYF. CDR3 bases: TGTGCCAGCAGCCCAGAGGGACAGGCCTGGGAGACCCAGTACTTC.

The chain couples TRBV19 to TRBJ1-3, with TRBD1 matching 7 bases. This CDR3 has 14 amino acids. The V gene's germline CDR1 is LNHDA and CDR2 SQIVND (reference sequence). V trimming: 6 bases; J trimming: 0 bases; junction bases outside the gene matches: 2. The CDR3 DNA reads TGTGCCAGTAGGAGGGACAGCTCTGGAAACACCATATATTTT. As protein: CASRRDSSGNTIYF.

This rearrangement joins TRBV28 to TRBJ1-4; D unclear. There are 13 residues in the CDR3. Trimming stripped 3 bases from V and 13 bases from J, with 15 bases between. CDR1 MDHEN and CDR2 SYDVKM come from the germline V gene. DNA of the CDR3: TGTGCCAGCAGTTTGCCCACCCCTAAACGACTGTTTTTT. Translating gives CASSLPTPKRLFF.

V and J are TRBV15 and TRBJ2-5, with D perhaps matching TRBD2 (5 bases). The CDR3 totals 13 residues. Deletions cut 5 bases from V and 2 bases from J, with 9 bases between. The V gene's germline CDR1 is LNHNV and CDR2 YYDKDF (reference sequence). CDR3 nucleotide sequence: TGTGCCACCAGCCCCTCGGGACAAGAGACCCAGTACTTC. Translating it yields CATSPSGQETQYF.

The V call is TRBV30, the J call TRBJ2-3, with a tentative D call TRBD1 (5 bases). Deletions cut 3 bases from V and 0 bases from J, with 7 bases between. Germline CDR1 is GTSNPN and CDR2 is SVGIG (reference sequence). The CDR3 spans 13 residues. CDR3 region: CAWRKGSTDTQYF. Here the CDR3 DNA reads TGTGCCTGGAGAAAGGGGAGCACAGATACGCAGTATTTT.

The V and J genes are TRBV5-1 and TRBJ1-3; no reliable D call. Trimming removed 6 bases at V and 1 base at J, with 14 bases between. The CDR3 totals 15 residues. Germline CDR1 reads SGHRS; CDR2 reads YFSETQ. The CDR3 region has the DNA TGCGCCAGCACCGTCGAGGGAAGGTCTGGAAACACCATATATTTT. Translation: CASTVEGRSGNTIYF.

The chain carries TRBV5-1 and TRBJ1-4, with D possibly being TRBD1 (6 bases). V gave up 4 bases and J gave up 8 bases, with 18 bases separating them. CDR1 SGHRS and CDR2 YFSETQ come from the germline V gene. The CDR3 consists of 15 residues. CDR3 region: CASSRGAGESEKLFF. CDR3 DNA: TGCGCCAGCAGCCGGGGAGCAGGGGAATCGGAAAAACTGTTTTTT.

This clone was counted only a few times. The chain is built from TRBV30 and TRBJ1-6; D not resolved. CDR1 and CDR2 from the germline V gene are GTSNPN and SVGIG (reference sequence). The ends were cut back, 7 bases at V and 0 bases at J, with 7 bases in the middle. The length of the CDR3 is 13 residues. CDR3 loop: CAYKSSYNSPLHF. The CDR3 region has the DNA TGTGCCTACAAATCCTCCTATAATTCACCCCTCCACTTT.

The chain is built from TRBV7-2 and TRBJ2-5, with D maybe TRBD2 (7 bases). CDR1 SGHTA and CDR2 FQGNSA come from the germline V gene. V lost 4 bases and J 5 bases, leaving 23 bases between the germline ends. This CDR3 has 17 amino acids. The CDR3 bases are TGTGCCAGCAGCTCCCCTCTTAGGCAGGGGCGGGAGGAGACCCAGTACTTC. This translates into CASSSPLRQGREETQYF.